This T cell receptor beta chain was captured in a study of a mutant IDH1 vaccine in newly diagnosed glioma. On the study more broadly: The treated population exhibited a male proportion of roughly 62%, a female proportion of 37.5%, and a mean age of about 40 years. Patients' prior therapy spanned radiotherapy, temozolomide, or both; most underwent both.

Study findings and constraints: Patients mounted vaccine-induced immune responses in 80% to 95% of cases.

CDR3 length: 15 residues. Per the germline V gene, CDR1 is SGHVS and CDR2 is FQNEAQ. V was pared by 5 bases and J by 7 bases, with 11 bases of the junction left unmatched. Sequenced by immunoSEQ multiplex PCR; TCRdb stores in-frame clones only, minus some. The repertoire holds 60,000 to 85,000 clones, with approximately 79% as singletons. Sample time point: baseline, week 1 (first vaccination visit). Treatment specified: pre-vaccination baseline after standard-of-care therapy. New astrocytomas of WHO grade 3 or 4 that were IDH1-mutant and ATRX-lost were found in the donors. Turning to this clone: Its antigen is not identified.

This TCR derives from a man aged 50 to 60 with glioma. The material sequenced was PBMCs, taken from a glioma patient treated with radiotherapy, temozolomide or both. The V gene is TRBV7-8, the J gene TRBJ1-3, with TRBD1 identical over 7 bases. The CDR3 sequence is CASSPQGPGWNTIYF. CDR3 bases: TGTGCCAGCAGCCCACAGGGGCCAGGGTGGAACACCATATATTTT.